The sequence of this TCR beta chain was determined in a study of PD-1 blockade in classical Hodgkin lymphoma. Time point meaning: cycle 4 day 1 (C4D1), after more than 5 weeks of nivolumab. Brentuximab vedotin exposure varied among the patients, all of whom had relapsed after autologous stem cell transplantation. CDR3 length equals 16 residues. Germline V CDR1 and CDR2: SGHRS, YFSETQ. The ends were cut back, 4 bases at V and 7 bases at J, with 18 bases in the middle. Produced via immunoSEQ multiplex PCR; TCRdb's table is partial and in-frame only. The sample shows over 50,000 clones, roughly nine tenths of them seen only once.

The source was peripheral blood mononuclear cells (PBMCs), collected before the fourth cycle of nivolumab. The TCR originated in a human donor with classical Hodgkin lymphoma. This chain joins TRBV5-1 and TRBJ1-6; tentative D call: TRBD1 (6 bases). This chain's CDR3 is CASSLLSDRRNSPLHF. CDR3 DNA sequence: TGCGCCAGCAGCCTTCTGTCGGACAGACGAAATTCACCCCTCCACTTT.